This T cell receptor (beta chain) was found in a study of blood T cell repertoires in COVID-19. Study-level information: There were acute and convalescent COVID-19 samples, and they came from the United States, Italy and Spain. PBMCs, B-cell-depleted T cells, or T cells provided the cDNA or gDNA that made up the material.

V gave up 1 base and J gave up 5 bases; unmatched junction bases: 3. Germline lookup yields CDR1 MNHNS and CDR2 SASEGT. CDR3 length equals 14 residues. Source study methods: Cell counts per sample came from amplifying reference gene primers. Clones were sequenced by immunoSEQ multiplex PCR, and TCRdb holds only the in-frame ones, with some missing. V, J and clone size derive from that table, while D and trimming were established from the DNA sequence. The table records 65,000 to 80,000 clones, around four fifths of them present only once. Material: peripheral blood. The chain employs TRBV6-1 and TRBJ1-1; 8 positions agree with TRBD1. The clonotype comes from a human donor in a cohort sampled during active COVID-19. As DNA, the CDR3 is TGTGCCAGCAGTGAAGGGACAGGGATGACTGAAGCTTTCTTT. Encoded protein: CASSEGTGMTEAFF.